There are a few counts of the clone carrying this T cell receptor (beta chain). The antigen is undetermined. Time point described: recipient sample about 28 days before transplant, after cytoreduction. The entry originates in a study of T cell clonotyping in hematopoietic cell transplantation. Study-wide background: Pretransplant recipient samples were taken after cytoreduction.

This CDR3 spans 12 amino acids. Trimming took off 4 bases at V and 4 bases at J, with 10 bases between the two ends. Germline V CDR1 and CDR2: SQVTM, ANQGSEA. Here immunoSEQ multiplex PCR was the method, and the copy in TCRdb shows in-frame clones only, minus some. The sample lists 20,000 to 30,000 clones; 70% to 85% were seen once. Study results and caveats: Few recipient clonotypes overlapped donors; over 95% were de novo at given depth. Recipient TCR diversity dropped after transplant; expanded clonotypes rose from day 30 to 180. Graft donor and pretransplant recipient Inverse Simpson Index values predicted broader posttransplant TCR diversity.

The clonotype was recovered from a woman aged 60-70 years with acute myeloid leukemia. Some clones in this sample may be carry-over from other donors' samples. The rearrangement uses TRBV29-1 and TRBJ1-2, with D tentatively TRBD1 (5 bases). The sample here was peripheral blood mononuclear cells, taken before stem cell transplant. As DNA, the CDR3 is TGCAGCGTTGGAGGGGATGTCTATGGCTACACCTTC. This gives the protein CSVGGDVYGYTF. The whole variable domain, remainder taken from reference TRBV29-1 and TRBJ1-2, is SAVISQKPSRDICQRGTSLTIQCQVDSQVTMMFWYRQQPGQSLTLIATANQGSEATYESGFVIDKFPISRPNLTFSTLTVSNMSPEDSSIYLCSVGGDVYGYTFGSGTRLTVV.